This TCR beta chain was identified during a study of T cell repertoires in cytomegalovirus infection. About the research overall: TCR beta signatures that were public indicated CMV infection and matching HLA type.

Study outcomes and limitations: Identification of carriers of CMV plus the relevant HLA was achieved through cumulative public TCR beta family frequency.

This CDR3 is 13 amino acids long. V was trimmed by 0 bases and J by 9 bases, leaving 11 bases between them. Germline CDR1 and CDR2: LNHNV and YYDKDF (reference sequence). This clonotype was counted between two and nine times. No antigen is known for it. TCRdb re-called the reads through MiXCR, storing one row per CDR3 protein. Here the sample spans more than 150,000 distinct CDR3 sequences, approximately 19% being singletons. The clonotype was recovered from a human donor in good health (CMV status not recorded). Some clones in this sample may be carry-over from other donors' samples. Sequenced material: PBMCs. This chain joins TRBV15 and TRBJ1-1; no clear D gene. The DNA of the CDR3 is TGTGCCACCAGCAGAGAAGCTCCCTCGAAAGCTTTCTTT. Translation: CATSREAPSKAFF.